The source of this T cell receptor (beta chain) is a study of shared clonotypes between healthy human individuals (TCRdb year 2020). About the investigation overall: A couple of women and three men aged 18 to 49 years were included in the cohort. To estimate repertoire size and how much clonotype sharing occurs between individuals, the study deeply sequenced the blood TCR repertoires of five healthy adults. To increase sequencing depth and limit assay-specific biases, TCR repertoire library preparation and sequencing were carried out by different laboratories using diverse techniques. Leukapheresis yielded between about 0.85 and 9 billion PBMCs per donor.

Inclusive of the bounding cysteine and phenylalanine, the CDR3 is 15 residues long. Only CDR3 DNA remains: 45 bases, in frame from the first base. Between the V and J ends, shortened by 6 bases and 8 bases respectively, the junction contains 19 bases. The germline V gene (reference sequence) yields LNHDA for CDR1 and SQIVND for CDR2. This clone was seen repeatedly, ten times or more. The clone's antigen remains unknown. Nothing much larger sits one base from this clone, and base qualities are not available. Donors were healthy HIV-negative adults with no recently reported acute infections or vaccinations. Every donor was a Caucasian adult residing in Nashville, Tennessee, USA. For unsorted samples, some 87 million PBMCs were counted, and genomic DNA was extracted using the QIAamp DNA Blood Mini kit. Blood was collected by leukapheresis, and PBMCs were isolated by Ficoll-Histopaque density gradient centrifugation and then cryopreserved in liquid nitrogen vapor phase.

The investigation overall reported the following: The genetic and exposure-history diversity represented was limited by the small number of donors. Pairwise subsampling indicated that sequencing depth was expected to affect the degree of clonotype sharing among donors. Sampling was restricted to blood, and TCR repertoires in tissue are likely to differ from TCR repertoires in blood.

Using the deep immunoSEQ assay, multiplex PCR amplified TCR CDR3 regions from genomic DNA. Extracted genomic DNA from each cell subset was spread evenly across all wells of several immunoSEQ 96-well plates, with each plate serving as a replicate. For unsorted PBMC, each replicate PCR was loaded with about 270 ng genomic DNA, equivalent to tens of thousands of T cell genomes. Genomic DNA from unsorted PBMC was sequenced over ten immunoSEQ deep assay plates. Purified libraries were quantified with a Qubit 3.0 fluorometer, sized on a Bioanalyzer 2100, and re-quantified with the KAPA Library Quantification kit. Each immunoSEQ 96-well plate was sequenced on its own single-read 150-cycle Illumina NextSeq 550 flow cell. Concerning the study's data processing: Because the immunoSEQ output held only junctional sequences and lacked quality scores, the filtering could not match the filtering applied to full-length reads. Sequences were annotated with PyIR, a Python wrapper for IgBLAST v1.9, and V/J genes and CDR3 were assigned using IMGT germline references. Any read was removed if the V/J assignment was weak (E-value above 1e-6), the CDR3 was missing, or the read contained stop codons, out-of-frame junctions, or ambiguous translated residues. V3J clonotypes were defined as sequences sharing the same inferred V gene, J gene, and CDR3 amino acid sequence. Percentage overlap between repertoires was calculated by dividing the number of shared unique clonotypes by the size of the smaller repertoire. Repertoire richness was assessed with RTK rarefaction, the Chao1 estimator, and Recon v2.1 estimates of unobserved clonotypes. TCRdb stores this immuneACCESS table with in-frame sequences only. Part of the clones is absent; in the studies checked, under half of the shortfall reflects unresolved V genes, and no reason is known for the rest. V, J and clone size are taken as reported in that table, and D and trimming were inferred from the DNA itself. This sample is represented by over 400,000 clones; roughly 80% of them were singletons. The ten largest clones capture over 9.5% of the sample.

This clonotype was obtained from a woman aged 40 to 50 in good health. Some clones in this sample may be carry-over from other donors' samples. This chain is built from TRBV19 and TRBJ1-4; 5 matching bases give a weak D call of TRBD1. What was sequenced was PBMCs. The CDR3 protein: CASSDRGPDREKLFF. In nucleotide form, the sequence is TGTGCCAGTAGCGACCGGGGCCCCGACCGGGAAAAACTGTTTTTT.